A single T cell receptor beta chain is shown here with its context. TCRdb ran MiXCR on the 5' RACE reads and lists one entry per CDR3 protein. The sample comprises 210,000 or so distinct CDR3 sequences, around 17% of which are singletons, and roughly 2.6% rests with the top ten. The record originates from a study of T-cell memory formation after mild COVID-19. The sample consisted of PBMCs or a T cell subset sorted from them (not recorded which). This receptor was taken from an adult woman who had mild COVID-19 (a few samples of this study predate the infection). Cell type and time point are not known.

CDR3: CASSQGLAGASGGTDTQYF. The CDR3 DNA follows: TGTGCCAGCAGCCAAGGACTAGCGGGGGCCTCGGGGGGCACAGATACGCAGTATTTT. This chain links TRBV3-1 with TRBJ2-3, with 12 positions matching TRBD2. The CDR3 has 19 residues. Unmatched junction bases numbered 9, after V lost 1 base and J lost 1 base. Per the germline V gene, CDR1 is LGHDT and CDR2 is YNNKEL (reference sequence).